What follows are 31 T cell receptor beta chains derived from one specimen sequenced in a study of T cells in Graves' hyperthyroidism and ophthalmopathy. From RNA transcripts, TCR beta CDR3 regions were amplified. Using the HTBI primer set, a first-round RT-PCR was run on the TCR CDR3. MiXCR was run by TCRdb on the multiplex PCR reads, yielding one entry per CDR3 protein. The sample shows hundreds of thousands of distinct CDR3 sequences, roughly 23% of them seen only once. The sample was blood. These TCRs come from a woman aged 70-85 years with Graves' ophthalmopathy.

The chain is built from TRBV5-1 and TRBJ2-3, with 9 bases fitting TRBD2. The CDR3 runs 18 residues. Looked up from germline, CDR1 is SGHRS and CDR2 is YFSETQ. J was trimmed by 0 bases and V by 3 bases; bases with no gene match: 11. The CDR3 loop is CASSSEAGGITSTDTQYF. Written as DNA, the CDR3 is TGCGCCAGCAGCTCGGAAGCGGGAGGTATTACTAGCACAGATACGCAGTATTTT.

CDR3 bases: TGTGCCTCCATCAACTCCGGGGGGAGCTCCTACGAGCAGTACTTC. This translates into CASINSGGSSYEQYF. The rearrangement links TRBV6-2 or TRBV6-3 to TRBJ2-7; 7 bases line up with TRBD2. The length of the CDR3 is 15 residues. V lost 11 bases to trimming and J lost 0 bases; unmatched junction nucleotides: 13. Germline V CDR1 and CDR2: MNHEY, SVGEGT.

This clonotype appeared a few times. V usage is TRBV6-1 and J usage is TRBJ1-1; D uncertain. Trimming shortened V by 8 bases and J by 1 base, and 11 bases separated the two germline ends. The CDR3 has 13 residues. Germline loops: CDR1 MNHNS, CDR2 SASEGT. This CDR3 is CASLSPGNTEAFF. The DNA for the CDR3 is TGTGCCAGCCTCAGTCCGGGGAACACTGAAGCTTTCTTT.

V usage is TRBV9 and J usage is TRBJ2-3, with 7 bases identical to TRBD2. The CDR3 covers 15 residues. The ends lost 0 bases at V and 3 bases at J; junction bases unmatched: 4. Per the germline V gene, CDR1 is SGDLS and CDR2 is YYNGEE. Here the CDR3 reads CASSVGGSTTDTQYF. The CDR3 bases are TGTGCCAGCAGCGTAGGCGGGAGTACGACAGATACGCAGTATTTT.

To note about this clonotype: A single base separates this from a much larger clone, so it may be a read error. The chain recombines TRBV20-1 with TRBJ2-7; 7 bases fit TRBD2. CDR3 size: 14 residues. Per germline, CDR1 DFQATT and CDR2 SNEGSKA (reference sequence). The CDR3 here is CSVRDLAAFNEQYF. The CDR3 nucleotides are TGCAGTGTTAGAGATCTAGCGGCCTTCAACGAGCAGTACTTC.

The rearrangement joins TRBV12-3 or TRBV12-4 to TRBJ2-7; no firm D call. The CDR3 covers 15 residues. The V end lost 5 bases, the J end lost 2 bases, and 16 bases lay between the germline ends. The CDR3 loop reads CASSELVSPTYEQYF. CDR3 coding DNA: TGTGCCAGCAGTGAATTGGTCAGTCCCACCTACGAGCAGTACTTC.

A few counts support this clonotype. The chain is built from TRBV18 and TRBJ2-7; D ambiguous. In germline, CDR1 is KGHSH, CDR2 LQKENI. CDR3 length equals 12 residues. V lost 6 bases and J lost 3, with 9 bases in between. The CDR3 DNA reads TGTGCCAGCTCCGCGGAGTACTACGAGCAGTACTTC. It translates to CASSAEYYEQYF.

As DNA, the CDR3 is TGCGCCAGCAGCTTGGCGGGTAGACGGGCGGACACTGAAGCTTTCTTT. This gives the protein CASSLAGRRADTEAFF. The rearrangement joins TRBV5-1 to TRBJ1-1; D is unresolved. In germline, CDR1 is SGHRS, CDR2 YFSETQ. Trimming left V 0 bases short and J 3 bases short, with 15 bases between. The CDR3 length is 16 residues. Combining the CDR3 with reference TRBV5-1 and TRBJ1-1 gives the whole variable domain KAGVTQTPRYLIKTRGQQVTLSCSPISGHRSVSWYQQTPGQGLQFLFEYFSETQRNKGNFPGRFSGRQFSNSRSEMNVSTLELGDSALYLCASSLAGRRADTEAFFGQGTRLTVV.

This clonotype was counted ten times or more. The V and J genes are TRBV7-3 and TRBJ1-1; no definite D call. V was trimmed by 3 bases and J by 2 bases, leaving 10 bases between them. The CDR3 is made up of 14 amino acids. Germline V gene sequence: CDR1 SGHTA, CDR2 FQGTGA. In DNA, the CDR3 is TGTGCCAGCAGCTTGGAGGTGGGAAACACTGAAGCTTTCTTT. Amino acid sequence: CASSLEVGNTEAFF.

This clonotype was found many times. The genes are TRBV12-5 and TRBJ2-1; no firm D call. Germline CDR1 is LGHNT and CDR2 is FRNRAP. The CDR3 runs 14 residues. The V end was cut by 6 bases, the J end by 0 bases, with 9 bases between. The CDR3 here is CASGYSSSYNEQFF. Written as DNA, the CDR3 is TGTGCTAGTGGGTACAGCAGCTCCTACAATGAGCAGTTCTTC.

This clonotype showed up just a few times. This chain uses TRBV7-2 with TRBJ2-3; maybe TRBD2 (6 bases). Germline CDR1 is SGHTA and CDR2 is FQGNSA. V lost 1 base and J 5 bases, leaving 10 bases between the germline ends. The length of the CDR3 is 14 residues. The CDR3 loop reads CASSLGLVLDTQYF. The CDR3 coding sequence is TGTGCCAGCAGCTTAGGACTAGTATTAGATACGCAGTATTTT. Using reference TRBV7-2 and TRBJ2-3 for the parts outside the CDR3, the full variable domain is GAGVSQSPSNKVTEKGKDVELRCDPISGHTALYWYRQSLGQGLEFLIYFQGNSAPDKSGLPSDRFSAERTGGSVSTLTIQRTQQEDSAVYLCASSLGLVLDTQYFGPGTRLTVL.

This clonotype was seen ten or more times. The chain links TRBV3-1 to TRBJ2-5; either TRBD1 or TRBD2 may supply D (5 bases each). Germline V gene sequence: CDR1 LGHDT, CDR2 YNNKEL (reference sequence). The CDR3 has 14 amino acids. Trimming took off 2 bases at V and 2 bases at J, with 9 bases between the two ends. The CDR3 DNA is TGTGCCAGCAGCCAACCGGGACGGCAAGAGACCCAGTACTTC. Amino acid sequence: CASSQPGRQETQYF.

The CDR3, as DNA: TGTGCCAGCTCACGGACCGGGGGCTGGGAGACCCAGTACTTC. Its translation: CASSRTGGWETQYF. The chain has TRBV18 and TRBJ2-5; perhaps D is TRBD1 or TRBD2 (6 bases each). CDR1 is KGHSH and CDR2 is LQKENI in the germline V gene. The CDR3 sequence is 14 residues long. Trimming removed 4 bases at V and 5 bases at J, with 14 bases between.

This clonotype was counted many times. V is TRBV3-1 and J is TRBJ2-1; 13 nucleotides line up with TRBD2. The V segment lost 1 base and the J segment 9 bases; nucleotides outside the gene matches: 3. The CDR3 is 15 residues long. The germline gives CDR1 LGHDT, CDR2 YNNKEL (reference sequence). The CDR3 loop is CASSQGGLAGSEQFF. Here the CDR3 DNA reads TGTGCCAGCAGCCAAGGGGGACTAGCGGGATCTGAGCAGTTCTTC.

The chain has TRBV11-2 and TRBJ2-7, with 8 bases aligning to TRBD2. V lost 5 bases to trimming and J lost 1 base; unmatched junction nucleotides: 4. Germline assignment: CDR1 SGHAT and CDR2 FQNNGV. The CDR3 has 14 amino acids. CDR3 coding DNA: TGTGCCAGCAGCACAAGCGGGGGTTCCTACGAGCAGTACTTC. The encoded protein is CASSTSGGSYEQYF.

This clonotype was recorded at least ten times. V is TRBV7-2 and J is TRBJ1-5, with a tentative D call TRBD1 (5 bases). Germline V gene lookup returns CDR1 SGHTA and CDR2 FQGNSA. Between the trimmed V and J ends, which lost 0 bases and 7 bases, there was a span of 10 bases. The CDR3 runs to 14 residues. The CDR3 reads CASSLAGVGQPQHF. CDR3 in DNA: TGTGCCAGCAGCTTAGCGGGGGTAGGGCAGCCCCAGCATTTT.

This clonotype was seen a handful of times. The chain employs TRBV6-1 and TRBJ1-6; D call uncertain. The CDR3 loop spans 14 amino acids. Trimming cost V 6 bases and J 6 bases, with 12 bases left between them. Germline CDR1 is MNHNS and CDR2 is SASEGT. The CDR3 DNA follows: TGTGCCAGCAGGAGAGAGGGCTCTAATTCACCCCTCCACTTT. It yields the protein CASRREGSNSPLHF.

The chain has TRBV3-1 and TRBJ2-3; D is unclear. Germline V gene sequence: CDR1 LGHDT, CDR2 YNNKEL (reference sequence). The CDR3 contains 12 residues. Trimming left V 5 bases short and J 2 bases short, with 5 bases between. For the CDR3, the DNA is TGTGCCAGCAGCGCGATCACAGATACGCAGTATTTT. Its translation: CASSAITDTQYF.

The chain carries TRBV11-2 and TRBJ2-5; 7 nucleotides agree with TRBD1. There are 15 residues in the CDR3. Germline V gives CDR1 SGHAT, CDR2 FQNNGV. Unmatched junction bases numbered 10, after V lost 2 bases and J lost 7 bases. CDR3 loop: CASSLSSQGWPTQYF. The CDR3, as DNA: TGTGCCAGCAGCTTATCTTCACAGGGGTGGCCGACCCAGTACTTC.

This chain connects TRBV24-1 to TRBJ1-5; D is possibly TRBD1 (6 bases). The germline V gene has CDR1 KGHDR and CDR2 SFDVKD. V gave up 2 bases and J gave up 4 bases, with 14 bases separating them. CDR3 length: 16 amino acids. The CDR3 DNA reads TGTGCCACCAGTGATTCAACCGGGACACCGAATCAGCCCCAGCATTTT. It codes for CATSDSTGTPNQPQHF.

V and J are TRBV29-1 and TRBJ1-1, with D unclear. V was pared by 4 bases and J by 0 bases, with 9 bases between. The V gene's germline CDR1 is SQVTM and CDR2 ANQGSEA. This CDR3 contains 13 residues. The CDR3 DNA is TGCAGCGTTGTAGCCAGTATGAACACTGAAGCTTTCTTT. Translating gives CSVVASMNTEAFF.

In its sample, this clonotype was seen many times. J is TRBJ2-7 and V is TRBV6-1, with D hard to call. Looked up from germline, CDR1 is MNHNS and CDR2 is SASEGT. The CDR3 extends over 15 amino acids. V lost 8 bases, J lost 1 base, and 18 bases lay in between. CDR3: CASGRAAVTSYEQYF. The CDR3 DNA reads TGTGCCAGCGGCCGCGCGGCGGTAACTTCCTACGAGCAGTACTTC.

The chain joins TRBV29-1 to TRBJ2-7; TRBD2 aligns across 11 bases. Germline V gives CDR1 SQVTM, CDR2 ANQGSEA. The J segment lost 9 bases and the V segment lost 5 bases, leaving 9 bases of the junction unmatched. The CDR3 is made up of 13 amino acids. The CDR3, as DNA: TGCAGCGTTCGCGGGACTAGCGGTCTTGGGCAGTACTTC. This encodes CSVRGTSGLGQYF.

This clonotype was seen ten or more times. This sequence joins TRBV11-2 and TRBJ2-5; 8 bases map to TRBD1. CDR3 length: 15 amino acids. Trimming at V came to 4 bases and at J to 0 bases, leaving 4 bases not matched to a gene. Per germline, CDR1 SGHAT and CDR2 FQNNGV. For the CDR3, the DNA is TGTGCCAGCAGCTCGTACAGGGGGGACCAAGAGACCCAGTACTTC. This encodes CASSSYRGDQETQYF.

The chain's CDR3 is CSASTGQGAHGYTF. The CDR3 DNA follows: TGCAGTGCTAGTACGGGACAGGGGGCCCATGGCTACACCTTC. The chain joins TRBV20-1 to TRBJ1-2, with 12 bases identical to TRBD1. The CDR3 contains 14 residues. CDR1 is DFQATT, CDR2 SNEGSKA, per germline (reference sequence). V shed 3 bases and J 6 bases; nucleotides not matched to a gene: 5.

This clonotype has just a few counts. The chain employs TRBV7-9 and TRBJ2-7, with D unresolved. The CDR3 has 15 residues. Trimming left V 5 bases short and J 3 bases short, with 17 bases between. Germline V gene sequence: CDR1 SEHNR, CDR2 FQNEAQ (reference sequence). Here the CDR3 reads CASSLTDGSNYEQYF. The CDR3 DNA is TGTGCCAGCAGCCTAACCGACGGATCAAACTACGAGCAGTACTTC.

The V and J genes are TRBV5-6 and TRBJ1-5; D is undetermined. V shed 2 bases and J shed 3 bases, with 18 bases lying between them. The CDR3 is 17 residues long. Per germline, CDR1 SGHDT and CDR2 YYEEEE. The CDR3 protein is CASSFGGGTRFNQPQHF. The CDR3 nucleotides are TGTGCCAGCAGCTTCGGTGGAGGAACAAGATTCAATCAGCCCCAGCATTTT.

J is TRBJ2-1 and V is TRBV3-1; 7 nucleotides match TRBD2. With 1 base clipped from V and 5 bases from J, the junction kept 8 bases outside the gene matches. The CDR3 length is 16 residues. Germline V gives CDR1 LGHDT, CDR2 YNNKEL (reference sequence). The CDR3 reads CASSQAWLAVDNEQFF. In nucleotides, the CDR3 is TGTGCCAGCAGCCAAGCATGGCTAGCGGTGGACAATGAGCAGTTCTTC.

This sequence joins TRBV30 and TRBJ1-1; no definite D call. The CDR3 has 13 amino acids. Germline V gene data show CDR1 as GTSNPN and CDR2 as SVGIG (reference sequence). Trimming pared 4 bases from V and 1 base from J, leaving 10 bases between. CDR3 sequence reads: CAWTFDGNTEAFF. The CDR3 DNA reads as TGTGCCTGGACTTTCGACGGGAACACTGAAGCTTTCTTT.

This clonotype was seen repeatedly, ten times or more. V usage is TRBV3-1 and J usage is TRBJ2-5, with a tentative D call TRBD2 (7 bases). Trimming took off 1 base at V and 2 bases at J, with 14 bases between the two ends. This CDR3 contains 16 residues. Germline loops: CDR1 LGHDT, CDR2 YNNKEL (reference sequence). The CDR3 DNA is TGTGCCAGCAGCCAAGGGGGGGGCCTAGGGCAAGAGACCCAGTACTTC. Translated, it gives CASSQGGGLGQETQYF.

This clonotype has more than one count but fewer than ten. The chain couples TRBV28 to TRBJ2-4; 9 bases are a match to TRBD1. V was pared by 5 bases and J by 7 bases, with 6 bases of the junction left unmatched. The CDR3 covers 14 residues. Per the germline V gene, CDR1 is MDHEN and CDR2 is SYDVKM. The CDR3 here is CASSPGQGPNIQYF. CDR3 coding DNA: TGTGCCAGCAGTCCGGGACAGGGTCCTAACATTCAGTACTTC.